A selection of T cell receptor beta chains follows, all from one sample in a study of vaccination effects on CD4 cells after COVID-19. Which antigens these TCRs recognize remains unknown. Measured with immunoSEQ multiplex PCR; TCRdb has only the in-frame clones, and not every one. The data contain about 55,000 clones, roughly 76% of them singletons. This sample comprised CD4+ T cells from PBMCs cultured with SARS-CoV-2 spike peptides, obtained before COVID-19 vaccination. Receptor source: a human donor who received a COVID-19 vaccine. Both conserved end residues are part of each CDR3. A D gene is named only where the DNA matches it firmly.

j_call d_call v_call cdr3_aa
TRBJ2-7 TRBD1 TRBV6-5 CASNPVDRGYEQYF
TRBJ2-1 - TRBV6-5 CASSRRTPNEQFF
TRBJ1-3 - TRBV25-1 CASSEQGPSGNTIYF
TRBJ2-1 TRBD2 TRBV20-1 CSASALAGGPSYNEQFF
TRBJ1-2 - TRBV15 CATSRDAVAGLGYTF
TRBJ1-1 - TRBV23-1 CASSQFGKVGEAFF
TRBJ2-7 - TRBV3-1/TRBV3-2 CASSQSGGGYEQYF
TRBJ1-6 - TRBV3-1/TRBV3-2 CASSQIQAYNSPLHF
TRBJ1-2 - TRBV7-9 CASSPQAPGYTF
TRBJ2-7 - TRBV2 CASAKGTYEQYF
TRBJ2-7 TRBD1 TRBV5-1 CASSLGQGSSYEQYF
TRBJ1-5 TRBD1 TRBV10-1 CASSDSGQDRKAPQHF
TRBJ2-7 TRBD1 TRBV6-5 CASSKGQDYEQYF
TRBJ2-2 TRBD1 TRBV7-9 CASSYQGAYNLANTGELFF
TRBJ2-3 TRBD1 TRBV29-1 CSVDTRQGALGTQYF
TRBJ1-5 - TRBV7-8 CASSLSSGGSNQPQHF